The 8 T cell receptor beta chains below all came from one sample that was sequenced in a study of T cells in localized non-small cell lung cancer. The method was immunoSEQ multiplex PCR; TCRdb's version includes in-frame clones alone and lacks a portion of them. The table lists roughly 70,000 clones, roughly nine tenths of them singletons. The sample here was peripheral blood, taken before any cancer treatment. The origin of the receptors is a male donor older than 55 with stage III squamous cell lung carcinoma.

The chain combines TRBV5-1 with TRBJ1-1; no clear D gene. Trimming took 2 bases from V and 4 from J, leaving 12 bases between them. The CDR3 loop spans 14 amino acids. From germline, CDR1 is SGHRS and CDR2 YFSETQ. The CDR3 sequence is CASSFGRGSTEAFF. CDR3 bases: TGCGCCAGCAGCTTCGGCCGAGGGAGCACTGAAGCTTTCTTT.

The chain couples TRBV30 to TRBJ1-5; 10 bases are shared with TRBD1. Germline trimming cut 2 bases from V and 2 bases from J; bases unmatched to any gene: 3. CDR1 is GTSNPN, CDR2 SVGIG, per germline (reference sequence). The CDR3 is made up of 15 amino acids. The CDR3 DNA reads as TGTGCCTGGAGTCTAGGACAGGGGGGCAATCAGCCCCAGCATTTT. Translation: CAWSLGQGGNQPQHF.

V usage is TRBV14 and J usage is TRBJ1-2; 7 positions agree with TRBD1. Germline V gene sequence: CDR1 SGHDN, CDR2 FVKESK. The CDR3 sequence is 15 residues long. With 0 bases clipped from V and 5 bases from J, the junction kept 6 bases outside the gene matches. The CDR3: CASSQEDAGGYGYTF. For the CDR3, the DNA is TGTGCCAGCAGCCAAGAGGACGCAGGGGGGTATGGCTACACCTTC.

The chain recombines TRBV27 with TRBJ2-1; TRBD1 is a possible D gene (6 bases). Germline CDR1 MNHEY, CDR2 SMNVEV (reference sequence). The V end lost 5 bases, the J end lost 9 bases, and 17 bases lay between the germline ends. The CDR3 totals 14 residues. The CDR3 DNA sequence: TGTGCCAGCAGTCGGGATCTACAGGGTTTTGAGCAGTTCTTC. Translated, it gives CASSRDLQGFEQFF.

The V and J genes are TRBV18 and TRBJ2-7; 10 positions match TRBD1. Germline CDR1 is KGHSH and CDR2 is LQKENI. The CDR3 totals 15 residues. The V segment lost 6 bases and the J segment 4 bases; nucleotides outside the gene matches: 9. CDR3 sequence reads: CASSQGQGIGYEQYF. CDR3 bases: TGTGCCAGCTCTCAGGGACAGGGGATAGGATACGAGCAGTACTTC.

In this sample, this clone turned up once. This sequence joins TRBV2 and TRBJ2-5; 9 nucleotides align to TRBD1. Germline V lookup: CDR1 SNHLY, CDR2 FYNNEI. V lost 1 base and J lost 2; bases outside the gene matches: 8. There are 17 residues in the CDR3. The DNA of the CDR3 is TGTGCCAGCAGTGAAGGGACAGGGGTGGTGGGACAAGAGACCCAGTACTTC. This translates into CASSEGTGVVGQETQYF.

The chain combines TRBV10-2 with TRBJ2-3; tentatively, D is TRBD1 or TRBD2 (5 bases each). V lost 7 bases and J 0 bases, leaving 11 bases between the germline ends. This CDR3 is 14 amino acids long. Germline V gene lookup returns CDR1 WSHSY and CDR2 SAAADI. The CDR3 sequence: CASNLGESTDTQYF. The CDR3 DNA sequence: TGCGCCAGCAACTTGGGGGAGAGCACAGATACGCAGTATTTT.

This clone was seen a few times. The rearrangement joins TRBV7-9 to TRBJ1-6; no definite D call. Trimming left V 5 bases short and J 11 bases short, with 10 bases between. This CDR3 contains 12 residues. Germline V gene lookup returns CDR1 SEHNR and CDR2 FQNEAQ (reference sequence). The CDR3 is CASSEEGTPLHF. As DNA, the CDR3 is TGTGCCAGCAGCGAGGAGGGAACACCCCTCCACTTT.